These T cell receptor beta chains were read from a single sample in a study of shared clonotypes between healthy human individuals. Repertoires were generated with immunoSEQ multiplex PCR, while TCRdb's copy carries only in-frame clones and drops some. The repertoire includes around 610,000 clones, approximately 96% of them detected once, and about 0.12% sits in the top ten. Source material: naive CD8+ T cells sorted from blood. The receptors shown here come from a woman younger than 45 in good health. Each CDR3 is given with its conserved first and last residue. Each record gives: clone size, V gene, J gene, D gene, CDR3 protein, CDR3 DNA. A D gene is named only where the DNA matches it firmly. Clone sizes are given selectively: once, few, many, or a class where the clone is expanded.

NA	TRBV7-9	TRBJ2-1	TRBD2	CASSIGTTYNEQFF	TGTGCCAGCAGCATCGGGACTACCTACAATGAGCAGTTCTTC
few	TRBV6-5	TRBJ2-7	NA	CASGAHPYEQYF	TGTGCCAGCGGGGCGCATCCCTACGAGCAGTACTTC
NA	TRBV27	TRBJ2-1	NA	CASSLGVNEQFF	TGTGCCAGCAGTTTAGGAGTGAATGAGCAGTTCTTC
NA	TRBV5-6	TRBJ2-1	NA	CASSLPDGGEQFF	TGTGCCAGCAGCTTGCCCGATGGGGGAGAGCAGTTCTTC
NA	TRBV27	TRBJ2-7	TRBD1	CASSLRQGVSYEQYF	TGTGCCAGCAGTTTGCGGCAGGGGGTGTCCTACGAGCAGTACTTC
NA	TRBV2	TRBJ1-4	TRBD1	CASSYRTGGNEKLFF	TGTGCCAGCAGTTACAGGACAGGGGGTAATGAAAAACTGTTTTTT
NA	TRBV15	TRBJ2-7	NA	CATSSHLAGLAYEQYF	TGTGCCACCTCTAGCCATCTAGCAGGGCTCGCCTACGAGCAGTACTTC
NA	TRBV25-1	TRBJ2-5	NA	CASSATLYGTQYF	TGTGCCAGCAGTGCGACACTATATGGGACCCAGTACTTC
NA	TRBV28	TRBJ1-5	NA	CASSLPGDRPSSSNQPQHF	TGTGCCAGCAGTTTACCCGGCGACAGGCCCTCATCAAGCAATCAGCCCCAGCATTTT
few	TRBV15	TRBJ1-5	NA	CATSRDWSQPQHF	TGTGCCACCAGCAGAGATTGGAGTCAGCCCCAGCATTTT
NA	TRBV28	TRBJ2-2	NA	CASSLTGIGLTGELFF	TGTGCCAGCAGTTTAACGGGGATTGGGTTGACCGGGGAGCTGTTTTTT
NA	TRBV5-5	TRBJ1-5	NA	CASSLWGGSNQPQHF	TGTGCCAGCAGCCTCTGGGGTGGGAGCAATCAGCCCCAGCATTTT
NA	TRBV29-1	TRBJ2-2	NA	CSVGEMRTGELFF	TGCAGCGTTGGGGAGATGCGGACCGGGGAGCTGTTTTTT
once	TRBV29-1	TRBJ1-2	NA	CSVVVEGISYGYTF	TGCAGCGTTGTTGTGGAAGGGATAAGCTATGGCTACACCTTC
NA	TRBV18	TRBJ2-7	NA	CASSPRDTYEQYF	TGTGCCAGCTCACCAAGGGATACCTACGAGCAGTACTTC
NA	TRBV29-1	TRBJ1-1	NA	CSVEVGLNTEAFF	TGCAGCGTTGAAGTAGGGTTGAACACTGAAGCTTTCTTT
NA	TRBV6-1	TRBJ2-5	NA	CASSETYEYQETQYF	TGTGCCAGCAGTGAAACCTATGAGTACCAAGAGACCCAGTACTTC
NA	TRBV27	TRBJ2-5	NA	CASRPLSYQETQYF	TGTGCCAGCAGGCCCCTATCGTACCAAGAGACCCAGTACTTC
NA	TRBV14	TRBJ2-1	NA	CASSQPKKDIPYNEQFF	TGTGCCAGCAGCCAACCCAAGAAGGACATACCTTACAATGAGCAGTTCTTC
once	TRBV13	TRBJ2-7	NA	CASSARPGTHEQYF	TGTGCCAGCAGCGCCCGACCTGGCACCCACGAGCAGTACTTC
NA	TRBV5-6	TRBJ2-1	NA	CASSLVAGWGTVPREQFF	TGTGCCAGCAGCTTGGTGGCCGGGTGGGGAACGGTTCCTCGAGAGCAGTTCTTC
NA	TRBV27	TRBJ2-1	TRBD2	CASRVGLAATEQFF	TGTGCCAGCAGAGTGGGACTAGCGGCGACTGAGCAGTTCTTC
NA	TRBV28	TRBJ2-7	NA	CASQVSYEQYF	TGTGCCAGCCAGGTCTCCTACGAGCAGTACTTC
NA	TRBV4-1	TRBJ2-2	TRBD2	CASSPDNLAGGPTGELFF	TGCGCCAGCAGCCCAGACAACTTAGCGGGAGGGCCCACCGGGGAGCTGTTTTTT
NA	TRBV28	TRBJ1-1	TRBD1	CASSFQDRSAEAFF	TGTGCCAGCAGTTTCCAGGACAGGAGCGCTGAAGCTTTCTTT
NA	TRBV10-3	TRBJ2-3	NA	CAISELAESTDTQYF	TGTGCCATCAGTGAACTAGCAGAGAGCACAGATACGCAGTATTTT
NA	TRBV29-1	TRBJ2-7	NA	CSVEDLGASSYEQYF	TGCAGCGTTGAAGATCTTGGGGCCAGCTCCTACGAGCAGTACTTC
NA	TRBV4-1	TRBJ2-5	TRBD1	CASSQDRRQGVETQYF	TGCGCCAGCAGCCAAGATCGGCGGCAGGGGGTAGAGACCCAGTACTTC
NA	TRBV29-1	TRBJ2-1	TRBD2	CSVAGGRVNEQFF	TGCAGCGTTGCGGGAGGTCGGGTCAATGAGCAGTTCTTC
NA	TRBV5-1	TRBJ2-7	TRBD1	CASSLKTGGSYEQYF	TGCGCCAGCAGCTTAAAGACAGGGGGCTCCTACGAGCAGTACTTC
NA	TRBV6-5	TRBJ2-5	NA	CASRRARLEETQYF	TGTGCCAGCAGAAGGGCCAGACTAGAGGAGACCCAGTACTTC
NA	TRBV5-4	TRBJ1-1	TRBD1	CASSSNRGGGTEAFF	TGTGCCAGCAGCTCTAACAGGGGAGGCGGCACTGAAGCTTTCTTT
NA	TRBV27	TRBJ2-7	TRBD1	CASSFGDRANEQYF	TGTGCCAGCAGTTTTGGGGACAGGGCAAACGAGCAGTACTTC
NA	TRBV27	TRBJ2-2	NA	CASSQKGYTGELFF	TGTGCCAGCAGTCAAAAGGGGTACACCGGGGAGCTGTTTTTT
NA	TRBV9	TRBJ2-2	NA	CASSVVETTSELFF	TGTGCCAGCAGCGTAGTGGAGACTACGAGCGAGCTGTTTTTT
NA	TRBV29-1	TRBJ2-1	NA	CSAEYNEQFF	TGCAGCGCCGAGTACAATGAGCAGTTCTTC
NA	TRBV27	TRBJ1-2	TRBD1	CASSARDSYGYTF	TGTGCCAGCAGTGCCCGGGACAGCTATGGCTACACCTTC